This T cell receptor beta chain was sequenced for a study of identical twins. Whole-study results and caveats: Zero-insertion results could be subject to partial confounding by invariant MAIT and iNKT cells.

In TCRdb, the 5' RACE reads were re-called with MiXCR into one record per CDR3 protein. The sample consists of fewer than 350,000 distinct CDR3 sequences, less than 9% of them appearing once. J was trimmed by 5 bases and V by 6 bases; bases with no gene match: 14. Germline V CDR1 and CDR2: MNHNS, SASEGT. CDR3 length equals 16 residues. This clonotype was counted many times. Its antigen remains unidentified. The donors were all healthy and Caucasian. These data were also filed under a second study, of yellow fever vaccine responses in identical twins.

The sample comprised memory (CD45RO+) T cells sorted from blood. The TCR originated in a woman younger than 30 in good health. This chain uses TRBV6-1 with TRBJ2-7; TRBD1 aligns across 9 bases. CDR3 nucleotide sequence: TGTGCCAGCAGACTAGGAGCCGGGACAGGGTACAACGAGCAGTACTTC. As protein: CASRLGAGTGYNEQYF.